These 15 T cell receptor beta chains came from one sample sequenced in a study of Tregs in tolerant kidney transplant recipients. No antigens are known for them. Repertoires were generated with immunoSEQ multiplex PCR, while TCRdb's copy carries only in-frame clones and drops some. The table shows roughly 1,300 clones, with under 55% occurring only once. The sequenced sample was Tregs from blood cultured with allogeneic cells. These receptors originate from a human donor in good health.

The chain is built from TRBV5-4 and TRBJ2-7; 7 bases fit TRBD2. V lost 0 bases, J lost 3 bases, and 0 bases stayed unmatched. This CDR3 has 13 residues. Germline V gene lookup returns CDR1 SGHNT and CDR2 YYREEE (reference sequence). The CDR3 region has the DNA TGTGCCAGCAGCTTGGGGGAGGGCTACGAGCAGTACTTC. Translated, it gives CASSLGEGYEQYF. Full variable domain (remainder filled in from reference TRBV5-4 and TRBJ2-7): ETGVTQSPTHLIKTRGQQVTLRCSSQSGHNTVSWYQQALGQGPQFIFQYYREEENGRGNFPPRFSGLQFPNYSSELNVNALELDDSALYLCASSLGEGYEQYFGPGTRLTVT.

The rearrangement links TRBV7-3 to TRBJ2-2; D uncertain. CDR3 length equals 13 residues. Trimming removed 3 bases at V and 1 base at J, with 3 bases between. CDR1 is SGHTA and CDR2 is FQGTGA in the germline V gene. The CDR3 DNA reads as TGTGCCAGCAGCTTCAAGAACACCGGGGAGCTGTTTTTT. Its protein is CASSFKNTGELFF. Together with reference TRBV7-3 and TRBJ2-2, the CDR3 gives the full variable domain: GAGVSQTPSNKVTEKGKYVELRCDPISGHTALYWYRQSLGQGPEFLIYFQGTGAADDSGLPNDRFFAVRPEGSVSTLKIQRTERGDSAVYLCASSFKNTGELFFGEGSRLTVL.

The table lists this clone with a few counts. This probably arose from a read error, given a far larger clone one base away. DNA for the CDR3: TGTGCCAGCAGCTTCCCCCCGAGGGGCTACACCTTC. Protein sequence: CASSFPPRGYTF. The chain uses TRBV5-6 and TRBJ1-2, with D uncertain. V shed 2 bases and J shed 8 bases, with 10 bases lying between them. Germline lookup yields CDR1 SGHDT and CDR2 YYEEEE. CDR3 length: 12 amino acids.

This chain joins TRBV7-9 and TRBJ2-5; D is ambiguous. With 8 bases removed from V and 4 bases from J, the gap between germline ends came to 2 bases. The CDR3 runs 9 residues. CDR1 is SEHNR, CDR2 FQNEAQ, per germline (reference sequence). CDR3 DNA sequence: TGTGCCAGCGGAGAGACCCAGTACTTC. Its translation: CASGETQYF.

V is TRBV18 and J is TRBJ1-1, with 7 bases matching TRBD1. The junction had 15 bases not matched to a gene; V was cut back by 3 bases and J by 2 bases. Per germline, CDR1 KGHSH and CDR2 LQKENI. CDR3 size: 18 residues. The CDR3, as DNA: TGTGCCAGCTCACCGCATAGCCCACAGGGGACCTTTAACACTGAAGCTTTCTTT. Residues: CASSPHSPQGTFNTEAFF.

The chain has TRBV10-2 and TRBJ1-2; possibly TRBD1 for D (5 bases). V lost 2 bases and J 8 bases, leaving 15 bases between the germline ends. CDR3 length: 14 residues. Germline assignment: CDR1 WSHSY and CDR2 SAAADI. The CDR3 loop reads CASSEAGREWGYTF. CDR3 sequence (DNA): TGCGCCAGCAGTGAGGCAGGGCGGGAGTGGGGCTACACCTTC.

The chain combines TRBV6-5 with TRBJ2-7; D remains ambiguous. Per the germline V gene, CDR1 is MNHEY and CDR2 is SVGAGI. This CDR3 has 12 amino acids. Trimming left V 7 bases short and J 2 bases short, with 9 bases between. The CDR3, as DNA: TGTGCCAGCAAGTCCAAACCCTACGAGCAGTACTTC. The encoded protein is CASKSKPYEQYF.

The V call is TRBV6-5, the J call TRBJ2-5; no firm D call. Germline V lookup: CDR1 MNHEY, CDR2 SVGAGI. CDR3 length: 15 residues. The V end lost 2 bases, the J end lost 4 bases, and 14 bases lay between the germline ends. CDR3 bases: TGTGCCAGCAGTTACATCTTAGATATATCAGAGACCCAGTACTTC. Its translation: CASSYILDISETQYF.

V usage is TRBV19 and J usage is TRBJ1-5; no clear D. CDR3 length: 15 amino acids. Trimming took 3 bases from V and 2 from J, leaving 11 bases between them. Germline-derived CDR1 and CDR2 are LNHDA and SQIVND (reference sequence). The CDR3 DNA follows: TGTGCCAGTAGTATCGGCTTTCAGGGCAATCAGCCCCAGCATTTT. This sequence encodes CASSIGFQGNQPQHF.

As regards this clone: At one boundary the junction diverges from the germline segment, which might be a read error. The chain recombines TRBV5-5 with TRBJ2-6; no reliable D call. CDR1 and CDR2 from the germline V gene are SGHKS and YYEKEE (reference sequence). The CDR3 runs 16 residues. In DNA, the CDR3 is TGCGCCAGCAGCCAAGAGGCACGTACTGGGGCCAACGTCCTGACTTTC. This sequence encodes CASSQEARTGANVLTF.

The rearrangement links TRBV4-2 to TRBJ2-3, with a possible D match to TRBD1 (5 bases). CDR3 size: 15 residues. V was clipped by 4 bases and J by 3 bases, with 14 bases between them. The germline V gene encodes CDR1 LGHNA and CDR2 YNFKEQ. The chain's CDR3 is CASSLTTGETDTQYF. The CDR3 region has the DNA TGTGCCAGCAGCCTCACTACAGGAGAGACAGATACGCAGTATTTT.

This chain joins TRBV28 and TRBJ2-2; 7 bases are shared with TRBD1. Per germline, CDR1 MDHEN and CDR2 SYDVKM. With V trimmed by 7 bases and J by 2 bases, 4 bases remained unmatched. CDR3 length: 14 residues. The CDR3 sequence is CASTGTVNTGELFF. The CDR3 coding sequence is TGTGCCAGCACCGGGACAGTTAACACCGGGGAGCTGTTTTTT.

The V gene is TRBV5-4, the J gene TRBJ1-2, with 7 nucleotides matching TRBD1. Unmatched junction bases numbered 10, after V lost 4 bases and J lost 4 bases. CDR3 length: 15 amino acids. Germline V lookup: CDR1 SGHNT, CDR2 YYREEE (reference sequence). CDR3 sequence: CASSLRRQGGYGYTF. DNA of the CDR3: TGTGCCAGCAGCCTCCGTCGACAGGGCGGCTATGGCTACACCTTC.

This clone was seen only a few times. The chain carries TRBV4-2 and TRBJ2-3; 13 nucleotides match TRBD2. Germline V gene lookup returns CDR1 LGHNA and CDR2 YNFKEQ. Unmatched junction bases numbered 9, after V lost 5 bases and J lost 4 bases. The CDR3 runs to 17 residues. Here the CDR3 reads CASSLLTSGGGPDTQYF. The DNA of the CDR3 is TGTGCCAGCAGCTTATTAACTAGCGGGGGGGGGCCAGATACGCAGTATTTT.

With regard to this clone: One end of the junction is discordant with germline, which a read error may explain. This chain uses TRBV5-1 with TRBJ2-5; possibly TRBD1 or TRBD2 for D (5 bases each). Germline assignment: CDR1 SGHRS and CDR2 YFSETQ. The CDR3 sequence is 14 residues long. In DNA, the CDR3 is TGTGCCAGCAACGTAAGGGGACCCGTCGGGACCCAGTACTTC. The encoded protein is CASNVRGPVGTQYF.